The clone carrying this TCR beta chain was picked up many times. What it recognizes is unknown. The data are from a study of T cells in Graves' hyperthyroidism and ophthalmopathy. General observations from the study: Prediction of ophthalmopathy progression came a median roughly 6.7 months pre-onset.

RNA transcripts yielded amplified TCR beta CDR3 regions. Carried out on the TCR CDR3, a first-round RT-PCR used the HTBI primer set. TCRdb analysed the multiplex PCR reads with MiXCR anew, one entry per CDR3 protein. The sample lists about 380,000 distinct CDR3 sequences, about 13% occurring once. The germline gives CDR1 MNHEY, CDR2 SMNVEV (reference sequence). The CDR3 spans 15 residues. V gave up 6 bases and J gave up 4 bases; unmatched junction bases: 5. This clonotype was sampled from a man aged 25 to 40 with Graves' hyperthyroidism that later progressed to Graves' ophthalmopathy. This chain joins TRBV27 and TRBJ2-1; 11 positions agree with TRBD2. The sample was blood. The CDR3 bases are TGTGCCAGCAGGTTAGCGGGGGGGCATTACAATGAGCAGTTCTTC. Translation: CASRLAGGHYNEQFF.